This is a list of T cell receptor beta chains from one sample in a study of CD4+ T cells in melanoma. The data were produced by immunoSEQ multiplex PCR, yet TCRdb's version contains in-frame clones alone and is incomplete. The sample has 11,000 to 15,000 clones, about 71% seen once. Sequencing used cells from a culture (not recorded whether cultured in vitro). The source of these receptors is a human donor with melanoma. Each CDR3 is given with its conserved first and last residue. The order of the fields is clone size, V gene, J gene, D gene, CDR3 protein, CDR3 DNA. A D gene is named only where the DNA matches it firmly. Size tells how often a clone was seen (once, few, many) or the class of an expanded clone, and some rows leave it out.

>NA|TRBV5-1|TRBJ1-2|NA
CASSPLTAEPYGYTF
TGCGCCAGCAGCCCCTTGACCGCAGAACCCTATGGCTACACCTTC
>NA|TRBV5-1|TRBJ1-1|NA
CASSSGSLNTEAFF
TGCGCCAGCAGCTCCGGGAGTCTCAACACTGAAGCTTTCTTT
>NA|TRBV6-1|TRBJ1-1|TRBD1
CASSRDSRGNTEAFF
TGTGCCAGCAGCAGGGACAGCAGGGGGAACACTGAAGCTTTCTTT
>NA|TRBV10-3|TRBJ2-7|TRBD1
CAISDLTGGYEQYF
TGTGCCATCAGTGACCTGACAGGGGGCTACGAGCAGTACTTC
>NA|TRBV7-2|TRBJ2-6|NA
CASSLGRRTSGANVLTF
TGTGCCAGCAGCTTAGGGCGAAGGACTTCTGGGGCCAACGTCCTGACTTTC
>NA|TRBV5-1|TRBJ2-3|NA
CASSWGATDTQYF
TGCGCCAGCAGCTGGGGGGCCACAGATACGCAGTATTTT
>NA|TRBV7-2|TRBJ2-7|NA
CASSLVAEAFYEQYF
TGTGCCAGCAGCTTAGTCGCGGAAGCCTTCTACGAGCAGTACTTC
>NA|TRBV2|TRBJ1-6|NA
CASKGTLVLPLHF
TGTGCCAGCAAAGGGACTCTCGTTTTGCCCCTCCACTTT
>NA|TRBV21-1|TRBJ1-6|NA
CASSGMRLNSPLHF
TGTGCCAGCAGCGGTATGAGGCTTAATTCACCCCTCCACTTT
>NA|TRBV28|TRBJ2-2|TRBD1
CASSSPGTANTGELFF
TGTGCCAGCAGTTCCCCCGGGACAGCGAACACCGGGGAGCTGTTTTTT
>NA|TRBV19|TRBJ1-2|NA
CASTAPKQGVGYGYTF
TGTGCCAGTACCGCTCCCAAACAGGGCGTGGGCTATGGCTACACCTTC
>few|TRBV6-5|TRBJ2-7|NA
CASSKGPYEQYF
TGTGCCAGCAGTAAAGGACCTTACGAGCAGTACTTC
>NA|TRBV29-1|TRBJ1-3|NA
CSARDIGSGNTIYF
TGCAGCGCGCGGGACATTGGCTCTGGAAACACCATATATTTT
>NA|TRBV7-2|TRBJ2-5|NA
CASSLTGNIGETQYF
TGTGCCAGCAGCTTGACAGGAAATATTGGAGAGACCCAGTACTTC
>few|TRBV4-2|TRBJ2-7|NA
CASSRDTGSYEQYF
TGTGCCAGCAGCCGAGATACAGGGTCCTACGAGCAGTACTTC
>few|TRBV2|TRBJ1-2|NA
CASSEALRGYTF
TGTGCCAGCAGTGAAGCGCTTCGAGGCTACACCTTC
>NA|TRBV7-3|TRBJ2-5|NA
CASSLNSRGETQYF
TGTGCCAGCAGCTTGAATAGCAGGGGCGAGACCCAGTACTTC
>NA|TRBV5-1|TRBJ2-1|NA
CASTSRGDNEQFF
TGCGCCAGTACATCCCGGGGCGACAATGAGCAGTTCTTC
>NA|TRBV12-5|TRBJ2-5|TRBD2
CASGPSSSGGMETQYF
TGTGCTAGTGGTCCGTCGAGTAGCGGGGGAATGGAGACCCAGTACTTC
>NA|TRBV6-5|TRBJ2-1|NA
CASSPGQSYNEQFF
TGTGCCAGCAGCCCCGGACAGTCCTACAATGAGCAGTTCTTC
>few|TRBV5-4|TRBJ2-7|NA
CASHSLAGGREQYF
TGTGCCAGCCATTCGTTGGCTGGGGGGCGCGAGCAGTACTTC
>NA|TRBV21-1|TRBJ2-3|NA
CAGDNSTDTQYF
TGTGCCGGGGACAACAGCACAGATACGCAGTATTTT
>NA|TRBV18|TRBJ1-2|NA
CASSPQQGLGSYGYTF
TGTGCCAGCTCACCGCAACAGGGTTTGGGGTCCTATGGCTACACCTTC
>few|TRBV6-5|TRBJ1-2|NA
CASSSAANYGYTF
TGTGCCAGCAGTTCGGCCGCTAACTATGGCTACACCTTC
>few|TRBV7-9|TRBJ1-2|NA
CASGLYGQSIYGYTF
TGTGCCAGCGGACTGTATGGACAGTCGATCTATGGCTACACCTTC
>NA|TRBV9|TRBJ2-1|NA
CASSVGASQYNEQFF
TGTGCCAGCAGCGTAGGGGCTAGTCAGTACAATGAGCAGTTCTTC
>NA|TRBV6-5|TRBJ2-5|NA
CASSDVWGVETQYF
TGTGCCAGCAGTGATGTTTGGGGAGTGGAGACCCAGTACTTC
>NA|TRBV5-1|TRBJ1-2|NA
CASRDEGQNYGYTF
TGCGCCAGCAGAGACGAGGGACAAAACTATGGCTACACCTTC
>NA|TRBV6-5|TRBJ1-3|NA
CASRSNPFSGNTIYF
TGTGCCAGCAGATCCAATCCTTTCTCTGGAAACACCATATATTTT
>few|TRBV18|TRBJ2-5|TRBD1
CASNRGVGETQYF
TGTGCCAGCAACAGGGGTGTCGGCGAGACCCAGTACTTC
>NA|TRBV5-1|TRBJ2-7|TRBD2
CASSLAAGGLNSYEQYF
TGCGCCAGCAGCTTGGCCGCGGGAGGCCTGAATTCCTACGAGCAGTACTTC
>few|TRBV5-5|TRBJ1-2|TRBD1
CASSNRGGYGYTF
TGTGCCAGCAGCAACAGGGGAGGCTATGGCTACACCTTC
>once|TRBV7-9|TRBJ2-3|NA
CASSSGLTADTQYF
TGTGCCAGCAGCTCCGGACTCACGGCGGATACGCAGTATTTT
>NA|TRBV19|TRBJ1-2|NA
CASRYRTPKANYGYTF
TGTGCCAGTAGATACAGGACCCCAAAAGCTAACTATGGCTACACCTTC
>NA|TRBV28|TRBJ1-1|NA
CATGRPGVPEAFF
TGTGCCACAGGACGGCCGGGGGTCCCTGAAGCTTTCTTT
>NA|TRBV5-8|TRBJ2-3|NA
CASSFGTKGTDTQYF
TGTGCCAGCAGCTTCGGGACGAAAGGCACAGATACGCAGTATTTT
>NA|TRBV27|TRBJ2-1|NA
CASVPLDRFYNEQFF
TGTGCCAGCGTGCCATTAGACAGATTCTACAATGAGCAGTTCTTC
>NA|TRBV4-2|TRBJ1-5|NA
CASSQAPGTHSNQPQHF
TGTGCCAGCAGCCAAGCCCCCGGGACACATAGCAATCAGCCCCAGCATTTT
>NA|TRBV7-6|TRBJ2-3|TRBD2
CASSASGGQTDTQYF
TGTGCCAGCAGCGCTAGCGGGGGGCAGACAGATACGCAGTATTTT
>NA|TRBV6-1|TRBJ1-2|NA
CASSEGGAGNYGYTF
TGTGCCAGCAGTGAAGGTGGGGCAGGGAACTATGGCTACACCTTC
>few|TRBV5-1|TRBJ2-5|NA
CASSLAPSGSGQETQYF
TGCGCCAGCAGCTTGGCCCCCTCCGGGAGCGGCCAAGAGACCCAGTACTTC
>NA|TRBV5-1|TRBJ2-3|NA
CASSPRSGDTQYF
TGCGCCAGCAGCCCCAGGTCTGGCGACACGCAGTATTTT
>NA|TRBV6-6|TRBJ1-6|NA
CATTPRVSYNSPLHF
TGTGCCACCACCCCCCGGGTGTCCTATAATTCACCCCTCCACTTT
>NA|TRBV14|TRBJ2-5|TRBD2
CASSPLPGLAGPGETQYF
TGTGCCAGCAGCCCGTTACCGGGACTAGCAGGACCCGGGGAGACCCAGTACTTC
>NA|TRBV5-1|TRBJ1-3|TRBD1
CASSLGQGWNTIYF
TGCGCCAGCAGCCTAGGACAGGGTTGGAACACCATATATTTT
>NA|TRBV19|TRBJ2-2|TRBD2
CASSTTSGLTGELFF
TGTGCCAGTAGTACGACTAGCGGGCTTACCGGGGAGCTGTTTTTT
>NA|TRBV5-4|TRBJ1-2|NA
CASSLDGNYGYTF
TGTGCCAGCAGCTTGGACGGTAACTATGGCTACACCTTC
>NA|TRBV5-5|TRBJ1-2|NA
CASSLGLIGGYTF
TGTGCCAGCAGCTTGGGCCTAATCGGGGGCTACACCTTC
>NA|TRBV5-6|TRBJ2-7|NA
CASSLVGGDEQYF
TGTGCCAGCAGCTTAGTTGGGGGCGACGAGCAGTACTTC
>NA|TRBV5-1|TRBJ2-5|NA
CASSSSEETQYF
TGCGCCAGCAGCTCCTCGGAGGAGACCCAGTACTTC
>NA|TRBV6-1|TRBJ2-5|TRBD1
CASSVGTGAQETQYF
TGTGCCAGCAGTGTCGGGACAGGCGCCCAAGAGACCCAGTACTTC